The 7 T cell receptor beta chains listed next were all sequenced from one sample in a study of cytomegalovirus exposure and HLA in healthy donors. The primer mix had 60 Vbeta and 13 Jbeta primers. Repertoires were generated with immunoSEQ multiplex PCR, while TCRdb's copy carries only in-frame clones and drops some. The sample lists roughly 110,000 clones; 65% to 80% were seen once. The specimen was PBMCs. The receptor source for this set is a female donor in good health and CMV-seronegative.

The V gene is TRBV15, the J gene TRBJ2-1, with TRBD2 identical over 8 bases. Trimming removed 1 base from V and 1 base from J; junction bases left unmatched: 6. This CDR3 region has 17 residues. Germline V gene sequence: CDR1 LNHNV, CDR2 YYDKDF (reference sequence). CDR3 DNA: TGTGCCACCAGCAGAGGCTTAGGCGGGGGGTCCTACAATGAGCAGTTCTTC. Protein product: CATSRGLGGGSYNEQFF. The full variable domain, in which reference TRBV15 and TRBJ2-1 provide the parts outside the CDR3, is DAMVIQNPRYQVTQFGKPVTLSCSQTLNHNVMYWYQQKSSQAPKLLFHYYDKDFNNEADTPDNFQSRRPNTSFCFLDIRSPGLGDTAMYLCATSRGLGGGSYNEQFFGPGTRLTVL.

The chain uses TRBV7-9 and TRBJ2-7; 7 bases map to TRBD2. Unmatched junction bases numbered 5, after V lost 4 bases and J lost 2 bases. The CDR3 totals 14 residues. Germline CDR1 is SEHNR and CDR2 is FQNEAQ (reference sequence). CDR3 loop: CASSSAGRAYEQYF. The CDR3 nucleotides are TGTGCCAGCAGCTCCGCAGGGAGGGCCTACGAGCAGTACTTC.

The chain employs TRBV5-1 and TRBJ1-1, with 9 bases lining up with TRBD1. CDR3 length: 14 residues. Germline V gene data show CDR1 as SGHRS and CDR2 as YFSETQ. The junction had 10 bases not matched to a gene; V was cut back by 7 bases and J by 6 bases. CDR3 sequence: CASGPGQGGSEAFF. The CDR3 coding sequence is TGCGCCAGCGGCCCGGGACAGGGAGGGTCTGAAGCTTTCTTT.

The rearrangement joins TRBV7-2 to TRBJ2-5, with D possibly matching TRBD1 (6 bases). Between the trimmed V and J ends, which lost 5 bases and 1 base, there was a span of 11 bases. The CDR3 extends over 14 amino acids. The V gene's germline CDR1 is SGHTA and CDR2 FQGNSA. This chain's CDR3 is CASSLTTGQETQYF. CDR3 sequence (DNA): TGTGCCAGCAGCCTCACGACAGGCCAAGAGACCCAGTACTTC.

V is TRBV7-9 and J is TRBJ2-1; D is unclear. The ends were cut back, 1 base at V and 1 base at J, with 8 bases in the middle. CDR3 length: 15 residues. CDR1 SEHNR and CDR2 FQNEAQ come from the germline V gene (reference sequence). The CDR3 spells CASSLVARSYNEQFF. The CDR3 DNA reads TGTGCCAGCAGCTTAGTCGCGAGGTCCTACAATGAGCAGTTCTTC.

This rearrangement joins TRBV2 to TRBJ1-6; D gene ambiguous. Germline loops: CDR1 SNHLY, CDR2 FYNNEI. V was trimmed by 3 bases and J by 7 bases, leaving 10 bases between them. The CDR3 has 14 amino acids. The CDR3 DNA reads as TGTGCCAGCAGTGATTTTGCAGCGAATTCACCCCTCCACTTT. This gives the protein CASSDFAANSPLHF.

The V gene is TRBV6-5, the J gene TRBJ1-1; D possibly corresponds to TRBD1 (5 bases). The V end was cut by 8 bases, the J end by 0 bases, with 16 bases between. The CDR3 runs to 15 residues. Germline V gene sequence: CDR1 MNHEY, CDR2 SVGAGI. The CDR3 DNA sequence: TGTGCCAGCTCTATGAGAACAGGCGTGAACACTGAAGCTTTCTTT. Translating it yields CASSMRTGVNTEAFF.